This T cell receptor (beta chain) was sequenced during a study of early T cells in non-severe SARS-CoV-2 infection. Study context: Chains were not paired, and sequencing was done on bulk RNA from unsorted whole blood. Study-wide points: Anti-spike CD8 responses were favored in VDJdb matching, and private and CD4 specificities were missed.

This clonotype occurred many times. What it recognizes is unknown. Germline CDR1 is SEHNR and CDR2 is FQNEAQ (reference sequence). Trimming cost V 4 bases and J 0 bases; bases outside gene matches: 4. The CDR3 length is 15 residues. Attached unique molecular identifiers marked individual cDNA molecules. TCRdb itself ran the 5' RACE reads through MiXCR, one entry per CDR3 protein. Of 50,000 or so distinct CDR3 sequences listed, approximately 4.1% were seen once; the top ten hold 5% to 7.5%. The source is an adult who was a healthcare worker with PCR-confirmed SARS-CoV-2 infection or an uninfected control (not recorded which). Sequenced: whole blood. The V gene is TRBV7-9, the J gene TRBJ2-3, with TRBD2 matching over 7 bases. In DNA form, the CDR3 reads TGTGCCAGCAGCTCCCTAGCGGATAGCACAGATACGCAGTATTTT. It yields the protein CASSSLADSTDTQYF.